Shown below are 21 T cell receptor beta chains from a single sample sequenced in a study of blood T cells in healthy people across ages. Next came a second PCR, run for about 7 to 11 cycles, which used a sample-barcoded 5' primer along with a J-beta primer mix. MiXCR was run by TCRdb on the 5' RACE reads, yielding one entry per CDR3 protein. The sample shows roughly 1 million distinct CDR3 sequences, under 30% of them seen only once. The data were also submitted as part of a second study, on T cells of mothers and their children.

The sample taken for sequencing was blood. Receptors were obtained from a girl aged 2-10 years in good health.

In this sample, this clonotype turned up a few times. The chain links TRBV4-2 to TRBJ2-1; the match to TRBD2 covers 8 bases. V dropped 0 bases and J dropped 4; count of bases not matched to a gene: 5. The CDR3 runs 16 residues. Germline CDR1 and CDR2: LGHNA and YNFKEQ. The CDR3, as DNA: TGTGCCAGCAGCCAAGAGGGCGGGGGGTCGTACAATGAGCAGTTCTTC. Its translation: CASSQEGGGSYNEQFF.

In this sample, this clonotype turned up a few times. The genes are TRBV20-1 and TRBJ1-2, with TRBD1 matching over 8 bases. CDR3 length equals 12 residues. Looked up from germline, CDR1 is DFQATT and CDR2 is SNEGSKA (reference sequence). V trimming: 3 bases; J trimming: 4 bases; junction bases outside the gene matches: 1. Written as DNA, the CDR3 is TGCAGTGCTAGCCAGGGGGCCTATGGCTACACCTTC. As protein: CSASQGAYGYTF.

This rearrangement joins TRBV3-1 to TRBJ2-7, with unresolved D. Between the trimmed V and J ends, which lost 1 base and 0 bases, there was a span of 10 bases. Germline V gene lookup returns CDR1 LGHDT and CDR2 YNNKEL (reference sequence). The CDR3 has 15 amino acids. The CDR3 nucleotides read TGTGCCAGCAGCCAAGGGCCTCTTGGCTCCTACGAGCAGTACTTC. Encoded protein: CASSQGPLGSYEQYF.

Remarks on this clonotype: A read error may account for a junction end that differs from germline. The CDR3 sequence is CTTSDPDRGRHEQYF. The CDR3 DNA follows: TGTACCACCAGTGACCCTGACAGGGGGCGGCACGAGCAGTACTTC. This chain connects TRBV24-1 to TRBJ2-5, with 10 bases identical to TRBD1. The assigned J gene may be wrong: the sequence end matches TRBJ2-7 better. The CDR3 loop spans 15 amino acids. CDR1 is KGHDR and CDR2 is SFDVKD in the germline V gene.

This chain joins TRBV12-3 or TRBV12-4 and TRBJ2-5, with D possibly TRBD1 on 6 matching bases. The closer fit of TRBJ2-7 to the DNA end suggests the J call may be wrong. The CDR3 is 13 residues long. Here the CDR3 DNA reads TGTGCCAGCAGTCAGGGGCCCGCCGGCGAGCAGTACTTC. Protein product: CASSQGPAGEQYF.

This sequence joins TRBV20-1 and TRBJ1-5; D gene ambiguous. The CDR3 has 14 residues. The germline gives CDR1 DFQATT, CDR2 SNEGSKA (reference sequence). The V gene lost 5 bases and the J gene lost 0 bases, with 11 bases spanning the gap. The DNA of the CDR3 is TGCAGTGCTTCCTCGACTGATAGCAATCAGCCCCAGCATTTT. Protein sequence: CSASSTDSNQPQHF.

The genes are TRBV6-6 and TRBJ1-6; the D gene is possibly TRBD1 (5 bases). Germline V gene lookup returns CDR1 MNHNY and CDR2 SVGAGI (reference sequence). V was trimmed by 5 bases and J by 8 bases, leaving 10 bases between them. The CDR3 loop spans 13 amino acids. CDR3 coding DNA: TGTGCCAGCAGTCGGCTAGGGGATTCACCCCTCCACTTT. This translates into CASSRLGDSPLHF.

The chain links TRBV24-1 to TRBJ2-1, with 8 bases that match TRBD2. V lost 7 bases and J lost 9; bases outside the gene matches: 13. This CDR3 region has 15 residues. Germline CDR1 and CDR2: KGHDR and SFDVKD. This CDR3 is CATSPTGLGTGEQFF. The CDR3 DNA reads TGTGCCACCAGCCCAACGGGACTAGGAACGGGTGAGCAGTTCTTC.

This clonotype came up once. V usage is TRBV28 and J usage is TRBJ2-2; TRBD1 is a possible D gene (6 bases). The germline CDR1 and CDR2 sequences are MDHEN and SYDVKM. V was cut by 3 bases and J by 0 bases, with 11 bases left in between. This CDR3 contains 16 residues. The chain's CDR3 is CASSFPDSSNTGELFF. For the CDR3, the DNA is TGTGCCAGCAGTTTTCCGGACAGTTCGAACACCGGGGAGCTGTTTTTT.

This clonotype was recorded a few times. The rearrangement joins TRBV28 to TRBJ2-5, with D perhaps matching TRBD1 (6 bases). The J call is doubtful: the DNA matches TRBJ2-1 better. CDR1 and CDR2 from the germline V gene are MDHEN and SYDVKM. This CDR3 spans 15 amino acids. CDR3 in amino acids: CASSEGGIESNEQFF. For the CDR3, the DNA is TGTGCCAGCAGCGAAGGGGGTATCGAATCGAATGAGCAGTTCTTC.

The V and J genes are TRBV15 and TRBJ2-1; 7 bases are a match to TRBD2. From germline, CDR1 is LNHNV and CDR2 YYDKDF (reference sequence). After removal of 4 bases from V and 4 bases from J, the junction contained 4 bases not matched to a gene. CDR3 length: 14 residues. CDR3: CATSNAGDYNEQFF. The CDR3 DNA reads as TGTGCCACCAGCAATGCGGGGGATTACAATGAGCAGTTCTTC.

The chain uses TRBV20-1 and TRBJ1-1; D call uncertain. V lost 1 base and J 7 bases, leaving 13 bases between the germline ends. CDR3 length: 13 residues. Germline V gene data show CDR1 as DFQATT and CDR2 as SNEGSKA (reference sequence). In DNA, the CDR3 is TGCAGTGCTAGAGGACATCTAGGAGGTGAAGCTTTCTTT. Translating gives CSARGHLGGEAFF.

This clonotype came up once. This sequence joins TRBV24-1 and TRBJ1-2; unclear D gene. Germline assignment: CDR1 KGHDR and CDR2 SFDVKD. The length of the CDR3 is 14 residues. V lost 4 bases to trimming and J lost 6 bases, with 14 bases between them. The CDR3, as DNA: TGTGCCACCAGTGACGCGGGCCAAGGTGATGGCTACACCTTC. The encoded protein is CATSDAGQGDGYTF.

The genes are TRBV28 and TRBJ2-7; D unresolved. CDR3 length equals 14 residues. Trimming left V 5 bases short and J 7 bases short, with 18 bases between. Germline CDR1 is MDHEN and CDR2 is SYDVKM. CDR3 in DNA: TGTGCCAGCAGTGCTACCCTGCCTTACTGGGAGCAGTACTTC. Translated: CASSATLPYWEQYF. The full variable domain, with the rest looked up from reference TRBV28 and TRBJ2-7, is DVKVTQSSRYLVKRTGEKVFLECVQDMDHENMFWYRQDPGLGLRLIYFSYDVKMKEKGDIPEGYSVSREKKERFSLILESASTNQTSMYLCASSATLPYWEQYFGPGTRLTVT.

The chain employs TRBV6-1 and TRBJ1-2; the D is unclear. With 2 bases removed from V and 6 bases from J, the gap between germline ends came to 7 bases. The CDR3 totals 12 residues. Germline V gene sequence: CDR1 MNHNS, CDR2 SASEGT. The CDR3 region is CASSERVDGYTF. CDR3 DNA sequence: TGTGCCAGCAGTGAAAGGGTCGATGGCTACACCTTC.

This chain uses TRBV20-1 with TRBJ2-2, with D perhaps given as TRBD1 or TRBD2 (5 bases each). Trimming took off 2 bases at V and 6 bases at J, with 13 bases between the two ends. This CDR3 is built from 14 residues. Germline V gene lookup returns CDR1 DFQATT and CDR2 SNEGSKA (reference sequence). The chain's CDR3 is CSARWVGGAGELFF. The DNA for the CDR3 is TGCAGTGCTAGATGGGTTGGGGGTGCCGGGGAGCTGTTTTTT.

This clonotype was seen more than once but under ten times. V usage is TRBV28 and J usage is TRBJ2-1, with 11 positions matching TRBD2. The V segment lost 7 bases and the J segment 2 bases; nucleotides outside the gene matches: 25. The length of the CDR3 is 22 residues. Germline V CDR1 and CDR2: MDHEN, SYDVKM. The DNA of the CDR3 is TGTGCCAGCACCTTCGTGGGGGGTGGTGATCGGTTGACTAGCGGGACCTACAATGAGCAGTTCTTC. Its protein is CASTFVGGGDRLTSGTYNEQFF. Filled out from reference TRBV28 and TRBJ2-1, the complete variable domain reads DVKVTQSSRYLVKRTGEKVFLECVQDMDHENMFWYRQDPGLGLRLIYFSYDVKMKEKGDIPEGYSVSREKKERFSLILESASTNQTSMYLCASTFVGGGDRLTSGTYNEQFFGPGTRLTVL.

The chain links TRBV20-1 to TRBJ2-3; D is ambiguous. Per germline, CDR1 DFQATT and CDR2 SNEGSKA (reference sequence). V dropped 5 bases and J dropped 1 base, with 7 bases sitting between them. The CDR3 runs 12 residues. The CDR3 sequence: CSARSGTDTQYF. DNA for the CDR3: TGCAGTGCTCGGTCTGGCACAGATACGCAGTATTTT.

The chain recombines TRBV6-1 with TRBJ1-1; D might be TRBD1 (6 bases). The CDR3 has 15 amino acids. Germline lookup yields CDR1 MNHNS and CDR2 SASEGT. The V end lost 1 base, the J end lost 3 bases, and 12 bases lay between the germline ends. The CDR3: CASSEGKGVDTEAFF. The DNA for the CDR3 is TGTGCCAGCAGTGAAGGAAAGGGGGTGGACACTGAAGCTTTCTTT.

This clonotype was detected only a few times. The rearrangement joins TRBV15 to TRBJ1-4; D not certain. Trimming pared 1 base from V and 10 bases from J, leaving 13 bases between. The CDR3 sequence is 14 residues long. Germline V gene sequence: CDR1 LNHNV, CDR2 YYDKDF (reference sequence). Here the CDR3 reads CATSRVLGPTKLFF. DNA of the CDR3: TGTGCCACCAGCAGAGTTTTAGGCCCGACAAAACTGTTTTTT.

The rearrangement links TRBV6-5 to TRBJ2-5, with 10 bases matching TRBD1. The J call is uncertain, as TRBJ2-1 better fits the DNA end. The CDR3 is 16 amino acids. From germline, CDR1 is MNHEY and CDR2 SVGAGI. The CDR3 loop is CASKTYNRDRGNEQFF. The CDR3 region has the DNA TGTGCCAGCAAGACTTACAACCGGGACAGGGGTAATGAGCAGTTCTTC.